This entry lists 26 T cell receptor beta chains sequenced from one sample in a study of cytomegalovirus exposure and HLA in healthy donors. Both 60 Vbeta primers and 13 Jbeta primers went into the PCR. The table came from immunoSEQ multiplex PCR; TCRdb's copy has only in-frame clones and leaves some out. This table holds about 130,000 clones, around 83% found once. Sequencing was done on a sample of PBMCs. These receptors originate from a woman aged 30 to 39 in good health and CMV-seropositive.

The chain employs TRBV27 and TRBJ2-7, with TRBD2 identical over 8 bases. V was clipped by 6 bases and J by 0 bases; unmatched bases: 13. The CDR3 extends over 17 amino acids. Germline CDR1 reads MNHEY; CDR2 reads SMNVEV (reference sequence). The CDR3 DNA reads as TGTGCCAGCAGACGGGCGGGAGGCCTGGTGAGCTCCTACGAGCAGTACTTC. Protein sequence: CASRRAGGLVSSYEQYF.

This chain connects TRBV9 to TRBJ1-2; D unresolved. Trimming removed 4 bases from V and 1 base from J, with 14 bases in between. Per the germline V gene, CDR1 is SGDLS and CDR2 is YYNGEE. The CDR3 runs 15 residues. The CDR3 DNA follows: TGTGCCAGCAGCCTCGAATCGACGGGTAACTATGGCTACACCTTC. It is translated as CASSLESTGNYGYTF.

This clone was recorded once. V gene TRBV7-9 combines with J gene TRBJ2-2; 7 positions agree with TRBD1. Germline CDR1 is SEHNR and CDR2 is FQNEAQ (reference sequence). The CDR3 extends over 15 amino acids. V lost 6 bases to trimming and J lost 3 bases; unmatched junction nucleotides: 7. The CDR3 coding sequence is TGTGCCAGCAGGAGACAGGGATCGGACACCGGGGAGCTGTTTTTT. The encoded protein is CASRRQGSDTGELFF.

V and J are TRBV6-5 and TRBJ1-2; no firm D call. The length of the CDR3 is 14 residues. Trimming pared 9 bases from V and 4 bases from J, leaving 18 bases between. Per germline, CDR1 MNHEY and CDR2 SVGAGI. CDR3 in DNA: TGTGCCAGTTTCTCCCCCGGCGGCCCCTATGGCTACACCTTC. As protein: CASFSPGGPYGYTF.

This chain links TRBV29-1 with TRBJ2-7; D not certain. The germline V and J ends were trimmed by 7 bases and 2 bases, with 9 bases remaining between them. Germline CDR1 reads SQVTM; CDR2 reads ANQGSEA. This CDR3 is built from 11 residues. CDR3 nucleotide sequence: TGCAGCGGGGCAACTCCCTACGAGCAGTACTTC. As protein: CSGATPYEQYF.

The V call is TRBV5-8, the J call TRBJ1-2; TRBD1 matches at 8 bases. The CDR3 covers 12 residues. The V and J ends lost 9 bases and 8 bases, in that order; junction bases with no gene match: 9. The V gene's germline CDR1 is SGHTS and CDR2 YDEGEE. The CDR3 loop reads CATGQGLWGYTF. The CDR3 nucleotides are TGTGCCACCGGACAGGGCCTTTGGGGCTACACCTTC.

The rearrangement uses TRBV7-7 and TRBJ2-7; D is unresolved. The CDR3 is made up of 12 amino acids. Germline-derived CDR1 and CDR2 are SSHAT and FNYEAQ (reference sequence). V was clipped by 5 bases and J by 6 bases, with 11 bases between them. For the CDR3, the DNA is TGTGCCAGCAGCACCACTGGCGGCGAGCAGTACTTC. Translating it yields CASSTTGGEQYF.

This clone was observed a few times. The chain has TRBV28 and TRBJ1-6, with 7 bases fitting TRBD1. There are 16 residues in the CDR3. With 5 bases clipped from V and 0 bases from J, the junction kept 4 bases outside the gene matches. Germline V lookup: CDR1 MDHEN, CDR2 SYDVKM. This CDR3 reads CASSPWDSSYNSPLHF. CDR3 coding DNA: TGTGCCAGCAGTCCTTGGGACAGCTCCTATAATTCACCCCTCCACTTT. Full variable domain (remainder filled in from reference TRBV28 and TRBJ1-6): DVKVTQSSRYLVKRTGEKVFLECVQDMDHENMFWYRQDPGLGLRLIYFSYDVKMKEKGDIPEGYSVSREKKERFSLILESASTNQTSMYLCASSPWDSSYNSPLHFGNGTRLTVT.

This sequence joins TRBV9 and TRBJ2-1; the match to TRBD2 covers 9 bases. The CDR3 has 17 amino acids. Trimming removed 0 bases from V and 0 bases from J; junction bases left unmatched: 4. CDR1 is SGDLS, CDR2 YYNGEE, per germline. CDR3 nucleotide sequence: TGTGCCAGCAGCGTAGGGACTAGCGTTAGCTCCTACAATGAGCAGTTCTTC. This gives the protein CASSVGTSVSSYNEQFF.

The CDR3 protein is CASTAGAPAYNEQFF. CDR3 coding DNA: TGTGCCAGTACCGCAGGTGCCCCTGCATACAATGAGCAGTTCTTC. The chain uses TRBV19 and TRBJ2-1; no clear D. This CDR3 has 15 residues. V dropped 7 bases and J dropped 4 bases, with 17 bases sitting between them. The germline gives CDR1 LNHDA, CDR2 SQIVND (reference sequence).

V and J are TRBV5-1 and TRBJ2-4; a possible D gene is TRBD1 (5 bases). The CDR3 spans 16 residues. The germline gives CDR1 SGHRS, CDR2 YFSETQ. With 2 bases removed from V and 0 bases from J, the gap between germline ends came to 12 bases. The CDR3 protein is CASSLETGLAKNIQYF. The CDR3 DNA reads TGCGCCAGCAGCTTAGAAACAGGCTTAGCCAAAAACATTCAGTACTTC.

This chain links TRBV27 with TRBJ2-1, with 9 bases fitting TRBD2. Germline V CDR1 and CDR2: MNHEY, SMNVEV (reference sequence). There are 13 residues in the CDR3. Germline trimming cut 2 bases from V and 7 bases from J; bases unmatched to any gene: 0. This CDR3 is CASSLTSGNEQFF. The CDR3 DNA is TGTGCCAGCAGTTTAACTAGCGGGAATGAGCAGTTCTTC.

The chain has TRBV6-5 and TRBJ1-2; D possibly corresponds to TRBD1 (6 bases). This CDR3 has 13 amino acids. V lost 5 bases and J lost 7, with 14 bases in between. Per the germline V gene, CDR1 is MNHEY and CDR2 is SVGAGI. CDR3: CASSLTGTGGYTF. In DNA form, the CDR3 reads TGTGCCAGCAGTCTAACAGGGACCGGTGGCTACACCTTC.

V usage is TRBV28 and J usage is TRBJ1-2; weak D call: TRBD1 (5 bases). The V end lost 7 bases, the J end lost 0 bases, and 9 bases lay between the germline ends. The CDR3 is 13 residues long. In germline, CDR1 is MDHEN, CDR2 SYDVKM. Here the CDR3 reads CASKDNSNYGYTF. The DNA of the CDR3 is TGTGCCAGCAAGGACAACTCTAACTATGGCTACACCTTC.

The chain links TRBV19 to TRBJ2-7; 9 bases align to TRBD2. Germline V lookup: CDR1 LNHDA, CDR2 SQIVND (reference sequence). Unmatched junction bases numbered 4, after V lost 10 bases and J lost 3 bases. There are 12 residues in the CDR3. CDR3 bases: TGTGCCACGCGGGGGGGAGGCTACGAGCAGTACTTC. Translation gives CATRGGGYEQYF.

The chain uses TRBV6-1 and TRBJ1-2; D is perhaps TRBD1 (5 bases). In germline, CDR1 is MNHNS, CDR2 SASEGT. V was pared by 0 bases and J by 6 bases, with 17 bases between. CDR3 length: 16 residues. The CDR3 loop reads CASSEAIDVRTHGYTF. The DNA for the CDR3 is TGTGCCAGCAGTGAAGCCATTGACGTTCGGACACATGGCTACACCTTC.

This sequence joins TRBV19 and TRBJ2-6; the D gene is possibly TRBD1 (6 bases). Germline-derived CDR1 and CDR2 are LNHDA and SQIVND (reference sequence). V lost 5 bases and J 4 bases, leaving 12 bases between the germline ends. The CDR3 is 15 residues long. This CDR3 reads CASSARGSGANVLTF. In DNA form, the CDR3 reads TGTGCCAGTAGTGCCAGGGGATCCGGGGCCAACGTCCTGACTTTC.

V is TRBV30 and J is TRBJ1-3; TRBD1 matches at 9 bases. J gave up 4 bases and V 4 bases, and 8 bases lay outside the gene matches. Germline assignment: CDR1 GTSNPN and CDR2 SVGIG (reference sequence). There are 15 residues in the CDR3. The CDR3 region has the DNA TGTGCCTGGATGACACAGGGGGCAATAGGAAACACCATATATTTT. Encoded protein: CAWMTQGAIGNTIYF.

This chain joins TRBV5-1 and TRBJ2-3, with 9 bases fitting TRBD2. This CDR3 has 16 residues. V shed 1 base, J shed 4 bases, and the junction held 7 bases outside the gene matches. Germline V gives CDR1 SGHRS, CDR2 YFSETQ. The CDR3 protein is CASSLLREGVADTQYF. The CDR3 coding sequence is TGCGCCAGCAGCTTGTTGCGGGAGGGTGTCGCAGATACGCAGTATTTT.

This chain links TRBV11-2 with TRBJ1-1; possible D gene TRBD1, 6 bases. Germline loops: CDR1 SGHAT, CDR2 FQNNGV. The ends were cut back, 1 base at V and 0 bases at J, with 6 bases in the middle. This CDR3 is 14 amino acids long. This chain's CDR3 is CASSLGTVNTEAFF. CDR3 nucleotides: TGTGCCAGCAGCTTAGGGACAGTGAACACTGAAGCTTTCTTT.

V and J are TRBV5-8 and TRBJ2-1; 7 bases match TRBD2. V lost 5 bases, J lost 10 bases, and 9 bases stayed unmatched. Germline-derived CDR1 and CDR2 are SGHTS and YDEGEE. The CDR3 is 13 residues long. This CDR3 is CASSMGGGNEQFF. The CDR3 nucleotides are TGTGCCAGCAGTATGGGGGGGGGTAACGAGCAGTTCTTC.

Concerning this clone: This specimen includes other DNA sequences encoding the same CDR3. The V call is TRBV7-9, the J call TRBJ1-1; TRBD1 matches 7 bases. V gave up 3 bases and J gave up 0 bases; unmatched junction bases: 1. CDR3 length equals 14 residues. The V gene's germline CDR1 is SEHNR and CDR2 FQNEAQ (reference sequence). The CDR3 sequence: CASSLGQMNTEAFF. CDR3 DNA: TGTGCCAGCAGCTTGGGACAGATGAACACTGAAGCTTTCTTT.

V usage is TRBV5-1 and J usage is TRBJ1-1, with no clear D. This CDR3 is 11 amino acids long. CDR1 is SGHRS, CDR2 YFSETQ, per germline. The germline V and J ends were trimmed by 5 bases and 9 bases, with 11 bases remaining between them. DNA for the CDR3: TGCGCCAGCAGGGAGGGAGGACAAGCTTTCTTT. It yields the protein CASREGGQAFF.

CDR3 amino acids: CAIRGMGQETQYF. The CDR3 DNA is TGTGCCATCCGGGGTATGGGGCAAGAGACCCAGTACTTC. This chain joins TRBV10-3 and TRBJ2-5, with TRBD2 as a possible D gene (5 bases). The CDR3 runs 13 residues. The germline CDR1 and CDR2 sequences are ENHRY and SYGVKD. The V end lost 8 bases, the J end lost 2 bases, and 12 bases lay between the germline ends.

The chain combines TRBV7-8 with TRBJ1-6; no clear D gene. V was cut by 1 base and J by 0 bases, with 7 bases left in between. Looked up from germline, CDR1 is SGHVS and CDR2 is FQNEAQ. The length of the CDR3 is 16 residues. The DNA for the CDR3 is TGTGCCAGCAGCTTAGGCGTCTACTCCTATAATTCACCCCTCCACTTT. Amino acid sequence: CASSLGVYSYNSPLHF.

The genes are TRBV6-5 and TRBJ1-1; 8 bases map to TRBD1. The germline CDR1 and CDR2 sequences are MNHEY and SVGAGI. The trim removed 5 bases at V and 5 bases at J, leaving 4 bases unmatched. The CDR3 contains 13 residues. CDR3 region: CASSPDRDTEAFF. In nucleotides, the CDR3 is TGTGCCAGCAGTCCGGACAGGGATACTGAAGCTTTCTTT.